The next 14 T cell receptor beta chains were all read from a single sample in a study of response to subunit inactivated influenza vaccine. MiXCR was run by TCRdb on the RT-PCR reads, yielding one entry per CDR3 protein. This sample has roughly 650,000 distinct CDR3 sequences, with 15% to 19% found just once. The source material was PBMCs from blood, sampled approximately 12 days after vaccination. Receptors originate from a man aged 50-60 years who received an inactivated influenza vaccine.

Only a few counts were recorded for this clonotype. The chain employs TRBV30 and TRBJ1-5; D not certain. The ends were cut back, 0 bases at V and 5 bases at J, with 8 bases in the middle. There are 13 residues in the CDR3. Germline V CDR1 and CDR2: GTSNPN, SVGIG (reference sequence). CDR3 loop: CAWSVGLYQPQHF. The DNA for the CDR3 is TGTGCCTGGAGTGTAGGGCTTTATCAGCCCCAGCATTTT.

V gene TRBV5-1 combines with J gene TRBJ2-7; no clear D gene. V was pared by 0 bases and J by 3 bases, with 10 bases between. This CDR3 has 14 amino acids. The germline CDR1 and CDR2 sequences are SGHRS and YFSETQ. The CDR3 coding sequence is TGCGCCAGCAGCTTGGATAACTTAAGCTACGAGCAGTACTTC. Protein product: CASSLDNLSYEQYF.

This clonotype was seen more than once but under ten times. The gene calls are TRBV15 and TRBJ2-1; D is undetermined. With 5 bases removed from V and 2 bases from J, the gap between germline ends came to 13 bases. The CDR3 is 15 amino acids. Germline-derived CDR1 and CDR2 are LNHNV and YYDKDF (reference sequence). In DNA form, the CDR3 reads TGTGCCACCAGCCCCCTAGGAGAGCCCTACAATGAGCAGTTCTTC. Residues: CATSPLGEPYNEQFF.

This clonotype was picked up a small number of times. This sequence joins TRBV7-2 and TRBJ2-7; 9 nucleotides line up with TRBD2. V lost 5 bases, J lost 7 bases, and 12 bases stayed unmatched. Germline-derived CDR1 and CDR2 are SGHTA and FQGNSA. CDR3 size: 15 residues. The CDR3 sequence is CASSTGGSGRGEQYF. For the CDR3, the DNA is TGTGCCAGCAGCACCGGGGGTAGCGGGAGAGGGGAGCAGTACTTC.

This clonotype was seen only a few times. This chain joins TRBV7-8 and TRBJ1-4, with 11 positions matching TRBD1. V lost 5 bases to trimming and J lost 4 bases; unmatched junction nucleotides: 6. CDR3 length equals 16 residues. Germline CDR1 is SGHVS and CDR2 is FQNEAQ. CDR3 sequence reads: CASSRDGTGGNEKLFF. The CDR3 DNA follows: TGTGCCAGCAGCCGGGATGGGACAGGGGGTAATGAAAAACTGTTTTTT.

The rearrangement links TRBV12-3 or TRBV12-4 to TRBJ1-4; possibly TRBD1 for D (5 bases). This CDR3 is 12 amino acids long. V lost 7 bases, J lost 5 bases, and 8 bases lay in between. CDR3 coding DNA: TGTGCCAGCAACGAGGGGAATGAAAAACTGTTTTTT. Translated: CASNEGNEKLFF.

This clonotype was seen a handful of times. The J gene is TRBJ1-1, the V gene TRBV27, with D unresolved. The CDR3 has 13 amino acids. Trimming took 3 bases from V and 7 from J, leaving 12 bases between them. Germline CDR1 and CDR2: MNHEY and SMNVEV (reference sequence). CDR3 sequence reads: CASSFLGPSEAFF. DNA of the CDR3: TGTGCCAGCAGTTTCCTAGGGCCGAGTGAAGCTTTCTTT.

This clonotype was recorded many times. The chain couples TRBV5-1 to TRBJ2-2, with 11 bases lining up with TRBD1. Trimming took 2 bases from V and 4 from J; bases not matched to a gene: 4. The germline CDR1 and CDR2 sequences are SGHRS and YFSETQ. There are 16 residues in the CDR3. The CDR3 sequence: CASSFGTGGGTGELFF. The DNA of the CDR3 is TGCGCCAGCAGCTTTGGGACAGGGGGAGGCACCGGGGAGCTGTTTTTT.

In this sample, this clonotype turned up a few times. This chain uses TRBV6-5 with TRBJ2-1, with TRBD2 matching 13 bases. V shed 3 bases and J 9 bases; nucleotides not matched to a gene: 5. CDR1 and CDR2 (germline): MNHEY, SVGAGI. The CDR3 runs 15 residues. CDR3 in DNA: TGTGCCAGCAGTTATTGGACTAGCGGGGGCGGTGAGCAGTTCTTC. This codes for CASSYWTSGGGEQFF.

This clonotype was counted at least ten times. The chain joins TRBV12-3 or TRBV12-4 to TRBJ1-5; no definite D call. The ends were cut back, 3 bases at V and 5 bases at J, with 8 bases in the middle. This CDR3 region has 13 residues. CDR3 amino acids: CASSFNRDQPQHF. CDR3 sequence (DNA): TGTGCCAGCAGTTTTAACCGGGATCAGCCCCAGCATTTT.

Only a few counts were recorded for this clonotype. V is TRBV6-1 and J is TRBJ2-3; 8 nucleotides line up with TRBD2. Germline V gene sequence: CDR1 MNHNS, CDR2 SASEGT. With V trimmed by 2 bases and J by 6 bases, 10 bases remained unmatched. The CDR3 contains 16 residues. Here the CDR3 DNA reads TGTGCCAGCAGTGAAAAGCGGGAGAATTTTGGGGATACGCAGTATTTT. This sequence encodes CASSEKRENFGDTQYF.

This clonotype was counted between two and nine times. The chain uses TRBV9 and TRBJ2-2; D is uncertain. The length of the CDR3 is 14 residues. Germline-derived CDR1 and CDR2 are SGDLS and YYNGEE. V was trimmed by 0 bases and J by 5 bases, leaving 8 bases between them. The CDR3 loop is CASSVGRITGELFF. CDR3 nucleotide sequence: TGTGCCAGCAGCGTAGGTCGAATTACCGGGGAGCTGTTTTTT.

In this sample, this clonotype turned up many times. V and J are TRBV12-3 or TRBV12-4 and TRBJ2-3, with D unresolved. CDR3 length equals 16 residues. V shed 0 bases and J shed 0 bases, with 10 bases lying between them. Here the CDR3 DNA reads TGTGCCAGCAGTTTAGCGCCTCGTCATAGCACAGATACGCAGTATTTT. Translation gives CASSLAPRHSTDTQYF.

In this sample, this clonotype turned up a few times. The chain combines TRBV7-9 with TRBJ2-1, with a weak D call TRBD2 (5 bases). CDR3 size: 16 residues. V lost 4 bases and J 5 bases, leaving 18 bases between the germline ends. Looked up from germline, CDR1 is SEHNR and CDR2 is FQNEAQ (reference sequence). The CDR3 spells CASSSPGISLNNEQFF. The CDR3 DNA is TGTGCCAGCAGCTCCCCCGGGATCTCTCTTAACAATGAGCAGTTCTTC.